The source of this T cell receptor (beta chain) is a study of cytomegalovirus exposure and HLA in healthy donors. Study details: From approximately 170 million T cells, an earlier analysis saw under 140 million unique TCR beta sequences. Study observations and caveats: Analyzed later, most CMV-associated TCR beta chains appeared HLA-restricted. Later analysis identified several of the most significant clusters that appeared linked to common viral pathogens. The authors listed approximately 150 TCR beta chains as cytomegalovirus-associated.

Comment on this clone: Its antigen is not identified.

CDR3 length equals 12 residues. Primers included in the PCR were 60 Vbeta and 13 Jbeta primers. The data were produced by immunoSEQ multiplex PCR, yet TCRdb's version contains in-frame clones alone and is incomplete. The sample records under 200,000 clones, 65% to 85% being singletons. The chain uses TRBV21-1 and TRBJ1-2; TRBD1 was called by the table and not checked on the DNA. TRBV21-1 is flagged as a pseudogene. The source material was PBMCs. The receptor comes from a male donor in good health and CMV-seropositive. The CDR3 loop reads CASHPGRSGYTF. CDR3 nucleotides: TGTGCCAGTCACCCAGGGCGGTCTGGCTACACCTTC.